These 28 T cell receptor beta chains came from one sample sequenced in a study of blood T cell repertoires in COVID-19. The data were produced by immunoSEQ multiplex PCR, yet TCRdb's version contains in-frame clones alone and is incomplete. The data hold about 69,000 clones, with roughly 79% observed a single time. The sequencing sample was made of peripheral blood. The receptors derive from a man in his 60s with acute or convalescent COVID-19.

The genes are TRBV5-1 and TRBJ2-3; D may be TRBD1 (5 bases). V was pared by 3 bases and J by 8 bases, with 13 bases between. The CDR3 length is 13 residues. Germline assignment: CDR1 SGHRS and CDR2 YFSETQ. In nucleotides, the CDR3 is TGCGCCAGCAGCTCAGGGCCCCTCGGTACGCAGTATTTT. Amino acids: CASSSGPLGTQYF.

This clone has a handful of counts. V and J are TRBV6-1 and TRBJ1-4, with D maybe TRBD1 (5 bases). Per the germline V gene, CDR1 is MNHNS and CDR2 is SASEGT. The V end lost 4 bases, the J end lost 5 bases, and 11 bases lay between the germline ends. The CDR3 runs to 14 residues. CDR3 in amino acids: CASSGTSRNEKLFF. CDR3 nucleotide sequence: TGTGCCAGCAGTGGGACATCACGAAATGAAAAACTGTTTTTT.

The rearrangement uses TRBV6-4 and TRBJ2-1; 14 bases map to TRBD2. V dropped 8 bases and J dropped 3; count of bases not matched to a gene: 9. Germline V gene data show CDR1 as MRHNA and CDR2 as SNTAGT. The CDR3 runs to 17 residues. The DNA for the CDR3 is TGTGCCAGCCCCGGGACTAGCGGGGGCTCCCACTACAATGAGCAGTTCTTC. It is translated as CASPGTSGGSHYNEQFF.

This chain connects TRBV7-2 to TRBJ2-7, with 8 bases fitting TRBD1. The CDR3 covers 13 residues. Losses at the gene ends were 3 bases for V and 3 bases for J; bases not matched to a gene: 1. The germline CDR1 and CDR2 sequences are SGHTA and FQGNSA. CDR3 sequence (DNA): TGTGCCAGCAGCTTGGGACAGGTCTACGAGCAGTACTTC. This sequence encodes CASSLGQVYEQYF.

Only a few counts were recorded for this clone. The chain is built from TRBV11-2 and TRBJ1-1, with D perhaps matching TRBD1 (6 bases). Germline CDR1 and CDR2: SGHAT and FQNNGV. CDR3 length: 17 amino acids. Trimming cost V 5 bases and J 2 bases, with 21 bases left between them. CDR3 in DNA: TGTGCCAGCAGCCCTGGACAGAATCTTCGGAAAAACACTGAAGCTTTCTTT. It specifies CASSPGQNLRKNTEAFF.

As regards this clone: Other nucleotide sequences from this sample produce the same CDR3. This rearrangement joins TRBV27 to TRBJ2-7; tentative D call: TRBD2 (6 bases). Trimming left V 3 bases short and J 3 bases short, with 9 bases between. CDR1 is MNHEY, CDR2 SMNVEV, per germline (reference sequence). This CDR3 contains 13 residues. The CDR3 loop is CASSLGTRYEQYF. DNA for the CDR3: TGTGCCAGCAGTTTGGGGACTCGCTACGAGCAGTACTTC.

The genes are TRBV18 and TRBJ1-4; TRBD1 matches 10 bases. The CDR3 loop spans 16 amino acids. In germline, CDR1 is KGHSH, CDR2 LQKENI. The trim removed 3 bases at V and 7 bases at J, leaving 8 bases unmatched. Here the CDR3 DNA reads TGTGCCAGCTCACCGCCAGAGACAGGGGGCATTGAAAAACTGTTTTTT. Translation: CASSPPETGGIEKLFF.

This clone was counted only a few times. The chain joins TRBV15 to TRBJ1-5; 9 nucleotides align to TRBD1. This CDR3 is 15 amino acids long. Germline V gives CDR1 LNHNV, CDR2 YYDKDF (reference sequence). The ends lost 1 base at V and 4 bases at J; junction bases unmatched: 2. The chain's CDR3 is CATSRGTGENQPQHF. The CDR3 coding sequence is TGTGCCACCAGCAGAGGGACAGGGGAGAATCAGCCCCAGCATTTT.

V is TRBV4-1 and J is TRBJ2-7, with TRBD2 identical over 9 bases. The CDR3 runs to 16 residues. With 1 base clipped from V and 0 bases from J, the junction kept 4 bases outside the gene matches. Per germline, CDR1 MGHRA and CDR2 YSYEKL. The CDR3: CASSQAVAGASYEQYF. The CDR3 region has the DNA TGCGCCAGCAGCCAAGCTGTAGCGGGAGCCTCCTACGAGCAGTACTTC.

This clone was counted a single time. The chain joins TRBV27 to TRBJ1-3, with D unresolved. Germline V gene lookup returns CDR1 MNHEY and CDR2 SMNVEV (reference sequence). This CDR3 spans 13 amino acids. Between the trimmed V and J ends, which lost 5 bases and 2 bases, there was a span of 7 bases. The CDR3 reads CASSERAGNTIYF. CDR3 DNA sequence: TGTGCCAGCAGTGAGAGGGCTGGAAACACCATATATTTT.

V is TRBV20-1 and J is TRBJ2-1; D is uncertain. The CDR3 has 15 residues. V lost 3 bases and J 0 bases, leaving 12 bases between the germline ends. Germline CDR1 is DFQATT and CDR2 is SNEGSKA (reference sequence). This chain's CDR3 is CSASYSRSSYNEQFF. As DNA, the CDR3 is TGCAGTGCTAGTTACTCGAGGAGCTCCTACAATGAGCAGTTCTTC.

Only a few counts were recorded for this clone. The genes are TRBV6-1 and TRBJ2-5; 8 nucleotides agree with TRBD1. Germline V gives CDR1 MNHNS, CDR2 SASEGT. V was pared by 2 bases and J by 5 bases, with 13 bases of the junction left unmatched. CDR3 length: 17 amino acids. CDR3 nucleotides: TGTGCCAGCAGTGAAAGGCGGCGTCAGGGGGCAGGCGAGACCCAGTACTTC. Its translation is CASSERRRQGAGETQYF.

This clone was picked up many times. V and J are TRBV2 and TRBJ2-1, with 8 bases fitting TRBD1. This CDR3 region has 16 residues. Germline CDR1 SNHLY, CDR2 FYNNEI. Unmatched junction bases numbered 8, after V lost 3 bases and J lost 4 bases. CDR3 DNA sequence: TGTGCCAGCAGTGAGACGGAGGACAGGGTTTACAATGAGCAGTTCTTC. Translated: CASSETEDRVYNEQFF. Looking up the rest from reference TRBV2 and TRBJ2-1 gives the full variable domain: EPEVTQTPSHQVTQMGQEVILRCVPISNHLYFYWYRQILGQKVEFLVSFYNNEISEKSEIFDDQFSVERPDGSNFTLKIRSTKLEDSAMYFCASSETEDRVYNEQFFGPGTRLTVL.

The rearrangement links TRBV29-1 to TRBJ2-2, with 9 bases matching TRBD1. CDR1 and CDR2 (germline): SQVTM, ANQGSEA. The CDR3 loop spans 13 amino acids. The trim removed 7 bases at V and 3 bases at J, leaving 3 bases unmatched. CDR3 amino acids: CSARTGDTGELFF. The CDR3 DNA sequence: TGCAGCGCCCGGACAGGGGACACCGGGGAGCTGTTTTTT.

The rearrangement joins TRBV5-4 to TRBJ1-5; tentative D call: TRBD1 (5 bases). In germline, CDR1 is SGHNT, CDR2 YYREEE (reference sequence). CDR3 length: 15 residues. Trimming removed 3 bases from V and 2 bases from J, with 12 bases in between. CDR3 region: CASSSAGVGNQPQHF. CDR3 nucleotide sequence: TGTGCCAGCAGCTCCGCGGGGGTCGGCAATCAGCCCCAGCATTTT.

This rearrangement joins TRBV5-6 to TRBJ2-1; the match to TRBD1 covers 10 bases. Germline CDR1 and CDR2: SGHDT and YYEEEE. The CDR3 contains 17 residues. V lost 0 bases and J lost 12; bases outside the gene matches: 15. The DNA for the CDR3 is TGTGCCAGCAGCTTGGATACCGACAGGGGGCCCGGATTCTCGCAGTTCTTC. As protein: CASSLDTDRGPGFSQFF.

This clone is judged medium-sized. The V and J genes are TRBV19 and TRBJ2-5; possible D gene TRBD2, 5 bases. Germline V lookup: CDR1 LNHDA, CDR2 SQIVND (reference sequence). CDR3 length: 13 residues. The V end was cut by 5 bases, the J end by 1 base, with 8 bases between. CDR3 amino acids: CASSVDFQETQYF. The DNA of the CDR3 is TGTGCCAGTAGTGTGGACTTCCAAGAGACCCAGTACTTC.

The V call is TRBV19, the J call TRBJ1-1, with D unclear. The V gene lost 2 bases and the J gene lost 2 bases, with 21 bases spanning the gap. The CDR3 is made up of 18 amino acids. The germline V gene encodes CDR1 LNHDA and CDR2 SQIVND (reference sequence). In DNA, the CDR3 is TGTGCCAGTAGTATACAGCCCCAATGGTCGGGTACTAACACTGAAGCTTTCTTT. The encoded protein is CASSIQPQWSGTNTEAFF.

The rearrangement links TRBV5-4 to TRBJ1-1; a possible D gene is TRBD1 (6 bases). Trimming shortened V by 4 bases and J by 1 base, and 11 bases separated the two germline ends. The CDR3 contains 14 residues. Germline V lookup: CDR1 SGHNT, CDR2 YYREEE (reference sequence). The CDR3 region is CASSRPQGNTEAFF. As DNA, the CDR3 is TGTGCCAGCAGCCGACCACAGGGGAACACTGAAGCTTTCTTT. Together with reference TRBV5-4 and TRBJ1-1, the CDR3 gives the full variable domain: ETGVTQSPTHLIKTRGQQVTLRCSSQSGHNTVSWYQQALGQGPQFIFQYYREEENGRGNFPPRFSGLQFPNYSSELNVNALELDDSALYLCASSRPQGNTEAFFGQGTRLTVV.

This clone appeared a single time. The V call is TRBV30, the J call TRBJ1-1; D gene unclear. The CDR3 is made up of 15 amino acids. Germline CDR1 GTSNPN, CDR2 SVGIG (reference sequence). The ends were cut back, 1 base at V and 0 bases at J, with 12 bases in the middle. The CDR3 DNA reads as TGTGCCTGGAGTGGTATGAGGGCCTTGAACACTGAAGCTTTCTTT. It specifies CAWSGMRALNTEAFF.

The chain couples TRBV6-2 or TRBV6-3 to TRBJ2-1; a possible D gene is TRBD2 (6 bases). Germline CDR1 MNHEY, CDR2 SVGEGT. The CDR3 spans 13 residues. Trimming left V 2 bases short and J 8 bases short, with 10 bases between. CDR3: CASSYTGEHEQFF. The CDR3 DNA sequence: TGTGCCAGCAGTTACACGGGGGAGCATGAGCAGTTCTTC.

This clone was detected a few times. The V gene is TRBV6-5, the J gene TRBJ1-2; 7 bases match TRBD1. CDR3 length: 14 residues. The germline V gene encodes CDR1 MNHEY and CDR2 SVGAGI. Germline trimming cut 4 bases from V and 7 bases from J; bases unmatched to any gene: 9. CDR3 protein: CASSSTRGIVGYTF. The CDR3 DNA is TGTGCCAGCAGTTCGACCAGGGGGATCGTTGGCTACACCTTC.

The rearrangement joins TRBV30 to TRBJ2-2; D possibly corresponds to TRBD2 (6 bases). This CDR3 comprises 16 residues. Germline V CDR1 and CDR2: GTSNPN, SVGIG (reference sequence). The V end lost 0 bases, the J end lost 7 bases, and 18 bases lay between the germline ends. CDR3 DNA sequence: TGTGCCTGGAGTGTGGGGTCAGGAGGGCGTATCGGGGAGCTGTTTTTT. Its translation is CAWSVGSGGRIGELFF. Using reference TRBV30 and TRBJ2-2 for the parts outside the CDR3, the full variable domain is SQTIHQWPATLVQPVGSPLSLECTVEGTSNPNLYWYRQAAGRGLQLLFYSVGIGQISSEVPQNLSASRPQDRQFILSSKKLLLSDSGFYLCAWSVGSGGRIGELFFGEGSRLTVL.

This chain connects TRBV25-1 to TRBJ2-7, with 10 bases lining up with TRBD1. Germline CDR1 and CDR2: MGHDK and SYGVNS. The V segment lost 4 bases and the J segment 6 bases; nucleotides outside the gene matches: 9. CDR3 length: 15 amino acids. In DNA, the CDR3 is TGTGCCAGCAGTGGGGGGACAGGGGTGGCGAGCGAGCAGTACTTC. It encodes CASSGGTGVASEQYF.

This rearrangement joins TRBV19 to TRBJ1-1; no firm D call. The V end was cut by 3 bases, the J end by 7 bases, with 9 bases between. The CDR3 has 12 amino acids. Germline V gene sequence: CDR1 LNHDA, CDR2 SQIVND (reference sequence). Here the CDR3 DNA reads TGTGCCAGTAGTATTCAGAGGAGTGAAGCTTTCTTT. It is translated as CASSIQRSEAFF.

The chain carries TRBV30 and TRBJ1-5; TRBD1 aligns across 8 bases. Germline CDR1 is GTSNPN and CDR2 is SVGIG (reference sequence). V was pared by 4 bases and J by 2 bases, with 4 bases of the junction left unmatched. This CDR3 is 14 amino acids long. CDR3: CAWKQGARNQPQHF. The CDR3 DNA is TGTGCCTGGAAGCAGGGGGCTCGCAATCAGCCCCAGCATTTT. Full variable domain (missing parts from reference TRBV30 and TRBJ1-5): SQTIHQWPATLVQPVGSPLSLECTVEGTSNPNLYWYRQAAGRGLQLLFYSVGIGQISSEVPQNLSASRPQDRQFILSSKKLLLSDSGFYLCAWKQGARNQPQHFGDGTRLSIL.

The chain employs TRBV11-3 and TRBJ1-3; the D is unclear. The CDR3 is 14 amino acids. Trimming stripped 1 base from V and 1 base from J, with 5 bases between. CDR1 SGHNT and CDR2 YENEEA come from the germline V gene. CDR3 DNA: TGTGCCAGCAGCTTAGGAGGTTCTGGAAACACCATATATTTT. This gives the protein CASSLGGSGNTIYF. The variable domain in full, completed from reference TRBV11-3 and TRBJ1-3, reads EAGVVQSPRYKIIEKKQPVAFWCNPISGHNTLYWYLQNLGQGPELLIRYENEEAVDDSQLPKDRFSAERLKGVDSTLKIQPAELGDSAVYLCASSLGGSGNTIYFGEGSWLTVV.

The chain combines TRBV18 with TRBJ2-3; 9 nucleotides align to TRBD2. The CDR3 is made up of 15 amino acids. Germline CDR1 and CDR2: KGHSH and LQKENI. J was trimmed by 6 bases and V by 8 bases; bases with no gene match: 12. DNA of the CDR3: TGTGCCAGCCACTCCCGAGCGGGGGGTAAGGATACGCAGTATTTT. Protein sequence: CASHSRAGGKDTQYF.